The rows below give T cell receptor beta chains drawn from one sample of a study of shared clonotypes between healthy human individuals. Using immunoSEQ multiplex PCR, the repertoire was profiled, and TCRdb retains in-frame clones only, with some absent. The table records around 980,000 clones, more than 75% of them present only once. The sequenced material came from memory CD4+ T cells from PBMCs. These receptors all stem from a man aged 18 to 35 in good health. Some clones in this sample may be carry-over from other donors' samples. CDR3s include the opening cysteine and the closing phenylalanine or tryptophan. D genes are given only for firm matches. Clone size, where shown, is once, few, many, or a class for clones that have expanded.

J gene | CDR3 length | V gene | D gene | clone size | CDR3 protein | CDR3 DNA
TRBJ2-2 | 17 | TRBV11-3 | TRBD2 | . | CASSLRTSGRNTGELFF | TGTGCCAGCAGCTTAAGGACTAGCGGGCGGAACACCGGGGAGCTGTTTTTT
TRBJ1-1 | 13 | TRBV10-3 | . | . | CAINQGMNTEAFF | TGTGCCATCAACCAGGGGATGAACACTGAAGCTTTCTTT
TRBJ2-7 | 13 | TRBV14 | . | . | CASSQQRESRQYF | TGTGCCAGCAGCCAACAAAGGGAGAGTCGGCAGTACTTC
TRBJ2-7 | 14 | TRBV11-1 | . | . | CASRWGSGLYEQYF | TGTGCCAGCAGGTGGGGTAGCGGCCTCTACGAGCAGTACTTC
TRBJ1-4 | 15 | TRBV27 | TRBD1 | few | CASSSGQATNEKLFF | TGTGCCAGCAGTTCCGGACAGGCAACTAATGAAAAACTGTTTTTT
TRBJ1-4 | 15 | TRBV28 | TRBD1 | . | CASRDTGGVWEKLFF | TGTGCCAGCAGGGACACAGGGGGCGTGTGGGAAAAACTGTTTTTT
TRBJ1-5 | 15 | TRBV28 | . | few | CASTPINRVDQPQHF | TGTGCCAGCACCCCTATCAACAGGGTGGATCAGCCCCAGCATTTT
TRBJ2-1 | 14 | TRBV9 | . | . | CASSVVLGPSEQFF | TGTGCCAGCAGCGTAGTCCTAGGCCCCAGTGAGCAGTTCTTC
TRBJ1-2 | 12 | TRBV6-1 | . | many | CASITGVYGYTF | TGTGCCAGCATTACAGGAGTCTATGGCTACACCTTC
TRBJ1-2 | 12 | TRBV19 | . | many | CASTRGERGYTF | TGTGCCAGTACCCGAGGGGAGAGAGGCTACACCTTC
TRBJ1-2 | 16 | TRBV13 | TRBD1 | . | CASSQARGQTIYGYTF | TGTGCCAGCAGCCAAGCCCGGGGACAGACAATCTATGGCTACACCTTC
TRBJ2-1 | 16 | TRBV4-1 | . | many | CASSQGSVNSGLGQFF | TGCGCCAGCAGCCAAGGGTCAGTAAATTCAGGGTTAGGGCAGTTCTTC
TRBJ1-5 | 16 | TRBV28 | TRBD1 | many | CASSPEGAKRSQPQHF | TGTGCCAGCAGTCCAGAGGGGGCCAAGAGGAGTCAGCCCCAGCATTTT
TRBJ2-3 | 15 | TRBV7-2 | TRBD2 | . | CASSRRRAGEDTQYF | TGTGCCAGCAGCCGCCGGAGAGCGGGGGAGGATACGCAGTATTTT
TRBJ2-7 | 12 | TRBV6-5 | TRBD1 | . | CAVPGQGNEQYF | TGTGCCGTACCGGGACAGGGGAACGAGCAGTACTTC
TRBJ1-5 | 14 | TRBV7-8 | . | . | CASSQGPFNQPQHF | TGTGCCAGCAGCCAAGGACCCTTCAATCAGCCCCAGCATTTT
TRBJ2-3 | 14 | TRBV2 | . | . | CASTKLAITDTQYF | TGTGCCAGCACCAAACTAGCCATAACGGATACGCAGTATTTT
TRBJ2-1 | 15 | TRBV5-1 | . | . | CASSPSSPRCNEQFF | TGCGCCAGCAGCCCGTCCTCCCCGCGGTGCAATGAGCAGTTCTTC
TRBJ1-2 | 16 | TRBV7-8 | . | . | CASSLGAGPSNYGYTF | TGTGCCAGCAGCTTAGGTGCGGGGCCTTCTAACTATGGCTACACCTTC
TRBJ2-5 | 16 | TRBV15 | TRBD1 | . | CATSVLPGQGQETQYF | TGTGCCACCAGCGTGCTTCCGGGACAGGGACAAGAGACCCAGTACTTC
TRBJ1-1 | 13 | TRBV7-3 | . | . | CASSSTSDTEAFF | TGTGCCAGCAGTAGTACAAGTGACACTGAAGCTTTCTTT
TRBJ2-5 | 14 | TRBV5-4 | TRBD2 | once | CASSLERGEETQYF | TGTGCCAGCAGCTTGGAACGGGGGGAGGAGACCCAGTACTTC
TRBJ1-5 | 12 | TRBV12-1 | . | . | CASSFGRQPQHF | TGTGCCAGCAGCTTTGGGAGGCAGCCCCAGCATTTT
TRBJ2-5 | 15 | TRBV27 | TRBD2 | few | CASSLVGGIQETQYF | TGTGCCAGCAGTTTGGTGGGAGGGATTCAAGAGACCCAGTACTTC
TRBJ2-1 | 15 | TRBV7-2 | TRBD2 | . | CASSLGLGNYNEQFF | TGTGCCAGCAGCTTGGGACTAGGGAACTACAATGAGCAGTTCTTC
TRBJ2-7 | 15 | TRBV10-3 | . | . | CAKDDSEASSYEQYF | TGTGCCAAAGACGACAGCGAGGCGAGCTCCTACGAGCAGTACTTC
TRBJ2-7 | 14 | TRBV12-5 | TRBD1 | . | CASGKSGTGYEQYF | TGTGCTAGTGGGAAATCCGGGACAGGCTACGAGCAGTACTTC
TRBJ1-1 | 12 | TRBV19 | . | . | CASSIPPTEAFF | TGTGCCAGTAGTATCCCCCCGACTGAAGCTTTCTTT
TRBJ2-5 | 14 | TRBV27 | TRBD2 | . | CASSLFREGETQYF | TGTGCCAGCAGTTTATTCCGGGAGGGAGAGACCCAGTACTTC